These 22 T cell receptor beta chains were all obtained from the same sample, sequenced in a study of OX40 agonist ivuxolimab in advanced cancers. This table comes from immunoSEQ multiplex PCR, and its TCRdb copy is limited to in-frame clones, with some not included. The sample shows some 26,000 clones, over 80% of them seen only once. Specimen: CD4+ or CD8+ T cells sorted from blood, collected in a trial of the OX40 agonist ivuxolimab. All receptors derive from an adult with an advanced solid tumor such as melanoma, head and neck, liver or kidney cancer.

The chain couples TRBV7-2 to TRBJ2-7; maybe TRBD1 (5 bases). CDR1 and CDR2 (germline): SGHTA, FQGNSA. CDR3 size: 14 residues. V was cut by 5 bases and J by 4 bases, with 15 bases left in between. CDR3 nucleotides: TGTGCCAGCAGCCCATACCTCGGACAATACGAGCAGTACTTC. Its protein is CASSPYLGQYEQYF. Based on the CDR3 plus reference TRBV7-2 and TRBJ2-7, the full variable domain is GAGVSQSPSNKVTEKGKDVELRCDPISGHTALYWYRQSLGQGLEFLIYFQGNSAPDKSGLPSDRFSAERTGGSVSTLTIQRTQQEDSAVYLCASSPYLGQYEQYFGPGTRLTVT.

The J gene is TRBJ2-3, the V gene TRBV10-3, with 12 bases fitting TRBD2. Germline V gives CDR1 ENHRY, CDR2 SYGVKD. V trimming: 2 bases; J trimming: 8 bases; junction bases outside the gene matches: 5. There are 15 residues in the CDR3. This CDR3 reads CAISETSGGIATQYF. The CDR3 bases are TGTGCCATCAGTGAGACTAGCGGGGGGATTGCTACGCAGTATTTT.

The CDR3 protein is CASSSDRGLNGYTF. CDR3 bases: TGTGCCAGCAGCTCGGACAGGGGATTAAATGGCTACACCTTC. V usage is TRBV11-2 and J usage is TRBJ1-2; TRBD1 matches at 9 bases. V gave up 4 bases and J gave up 6 bases; unmatched junction bases: 6. The CDR3 sequence is 14 residues long. Germline V gives CDR1 SGHAT, CDR2 FQNNGV. The full variable domain, completed using reference TRBV11-2 and TRBJ1-2, is EAGVAQSPRYKIIEKRQSVAFWCNPISGHATLYWYQQILGQGPKLLIQFQNNGVVDDSQLPKDRFSAERLKGVDSTLKIQPAKLEDSAVYLCASSSDRGLNGYTFGSGTRLTVV.

This clone qualifies as medium-sized. The V and J genes are TRBV5-1 and TRBJ1-4, with TRBD1 as a possible D gene (6 bases). CDR1 is SGHRS, CDR2 YFSETQ, per germline. This CDR3 contains 15 residues. The V end lost 0 bases, the J end lost 8 bases, and 14 bases lay between the germline ends. CDR3 DNA sequence: TGCGCCAGCAGCTTGGAGGGGGGCGATGGCGAAAAACTGTTTTTT. This codes for CASSLEGGDGEKLFF.

There are a few counts of this clone. This rearrangement joins TRBV30 to TRBJ1-1, with a weak D call TRBD1 (6 bases). This CDR3 is built from 12 residues. Germline V gene data show CDR1 as GTSNPN and CDR2 as SVGIG (reference sequence). Trimming pared 7 bases from V and 1 base from J, leaving 10 bases between. CDR3 protein: CAYRVGNTEAFF. In DNA, the CDR3 is TGTGCCTACAGGGTCGGGAACACTGAAGCTTTCTTT.

The rearrangement joins TRBV28 to TRBJ2-3, with D perhaps matching TRBD2 (5 bases). Germline V lookup: CDR1 MDHEN, CDR2 SYDVKM. The CDR3 is 13 amino acids. V shed 6 bases and J shed 7 bases, with 14 bases lying between them. CDR3 in amino acids: CASRDLPGNTQYF. For the CDR3, the DNA is TGTGCCAGCAGGGACCTCCCCGGGAATACGCAGTATTTT.

The J gene is TRBJ2-3, the V gene TRBV6-1; the match to TRBD2 covers 11 bases. The V and J ends lost 2 bases and 4 bases, in that order; junction bases with no gene match: 8. CDR1 and CDR2 from the germline V gene are MNHNS and SASEGT. This CDR3 is 17 amino acids long. The CDR3 nucleotides read TGTGCCAGCAGTGAACGACTAGCGGGGCCACCTGCAGATACGCAGTATTTT. It specifies CASSERLAGPPADTQYF.

By proportion, this clone is medium-sized. The rearrangement joins TRBV5-4 to TRBJ2-3; 10 positions agree with TRBD1. Per the germline V gene, CDR1 is SGHNT and CDR2 is YYREEE (reference sequence). The CDR3 sequence is 16 residues long. The V and J ends lost 5 bases and 3 bases, in that order; junction bases with no gene match: 9. The CDR3 nucleotides are TGTGCCAGCAGTCACGGGACAGGGGTGAGGACAGATACGCAGTATTTT. Protein product: CASSHGTGVRTDTQYF.

The rearrangement uses TRBV6-1 and TRBJ1-2; D unresolved. This CDR3 comprises 14 residues. Trimming cost V 1 base and J 6 bases, with 12 bases left between them. Per germline, CDR1 MNHNS and CDR2 SASEGT. CDR3 region: CASSEGWSGDGYTF. CDR3 bases: TGTGCCAGCAGTGAAGGGTGGTCGGGTGATGGCTACACCTTC.

This clone counts as medium-sized. This chain connects TRBV19 to TRBJ1-1; 7 bases match TRBD1. CDR1 LNHDA and CDR2 SQIVND come from the germline V gene (reference sequence). The ends lost 1 base at V and 6 bases at J; junction bases unmatched: 8. The CDR3 extends over 15 amino acids. The CDR3: CASSIGAGGKAEAFF. The CDR3 nucleotides read TGTGCCAGTAGTATAGGGGCAGGGGGAAAGGCTGAAGCTTTCTTT.

The rearrangement uses TRBV11-3 and TRBJ2-3; 11 bases align to TRBD2. V lost 5 bases to trimming and J lost 1 base; unmatched junction nucleotides: 8. Per germline, CDR1 SGHNT and CDR2 YENEEA. This CDR3 is built from 17 residues. In nucleotides, the CDR3 is TGTGCCAGCAGCCCCATGGGACTAGCGGCGCGCACAGATACGCAGTATTTT. Encoded protein: CASSPMGLAARTDTQYF. Full variable domain (remainder filled in from reference TRBV11-3 and TRBJ2-3): EAGVVQSPRYKIIEKKQPVAFWCNPISGHNTLYWYLQNLGQGPELLIRYENEEAVDDSQLPKDRFSAERLKGVDSTLKIQPAELGDSAVYLCASSPMGLAARTDTQYFGPGTRLTVL.

This chain uses TRBV27 with TRBJ1-5, with 9 bases fitting TRBD1. The CDR3 runs to 15 residues. Germline V gene data show CDR1 as MNHEY and CDR2 as SMNVEV (reference sequence). V was clipped by 8 bases and J by 3 bases; unmatched bases: 8. CDR3 region: CASALGTGINQPQHF. The DNA for the CDR3 is TGTGCCAGCGCCCTGGGGACAGGGATCAATCAGCCCCAGCATTTT.

The V gene is TRBV30, the J gene TRBJ1-3; D ambiguous. The germline V gene encodes CDR1 GTSNPN and CDR2 SVGIG (reference sequence). This CDR3 contains 12 residues. CDR3 DNA: TGTGTCATTAGAAACTCTGGAAACACCATATATTTT. Protein product: CVIRNSGNTIYF. The variable domain in full, completed from reference TRBV30 and TRBJ1-3, reads SQTIHQWPATLVQPVGSPLSLECTVEGTSNPNLYWYRQAAGRGLQLLFYSVGIGQISSEVPQNLSASRPQDRQFILSSKKLLLSDSGFYLCVIRNSGNTIYFGEGSWLTVV.

The chain carries TRBV9 and TRBJ2-2; D gene ambiguous. V was trimmed by 0 bases and J by 8 bases, leaving 8 bases between them. Germline CDR1 reads SGDLS; CDR2 reads YYNGEE. The CDR3 runs 13 residues. The chain's CDR3 is CASSVVMQGELFF. The CDR3, as DNA: TGTGCCAGCAGCGTAGTTATGCAGGGGGAGCTGTTTTTT.

The chain employs TRBV11-2 and TRBJ2-3, with TRBD1 matching over 7 bases. CDR1 is SGHAT, CDR2 FQNNGV, per germline. The CDR3 has 16 amino acids. V shed 2 bases and J 2 bases; nucleotides not matched to a gene: 7. The CDR3 sequence is CASSLRQGPFTDTQYF. The CDR3 region has the DNA TGTGCCAGCAGCTTACGACAGGGCCCTTTCACAGATACGCAGTATTTT.

The V gene is TRBV9, the J gene TRBJ2-2; D is uncertain. In germline, CDR1 is SGDLS, CDR2 YYNGEE. V was clipped by 4 bases and J by 2 bases, with 18 bases between them. The CDR3 consists of 17 residues. CDR3 sequence: CASSSPRRAENTGELFF. The CDR3 DNA sequence: TGTGCCAGCAGCTCCCCCCGACGGGCGGAAAACACCGGGGAGCTGTTTTTT. Together with reference TRBV9 and TRBJ2-2, the CDR3 gives the full variable domain: DSGVTQTPKHLITATGQRVTLRCSPRSGDLSVYWYQQSLDQGLQFLIQYYNGEERAKGNILERFSAQQFPDLHSELNLSSLELGDSALYFCASSSPRRAENTGELFFGEGSRLTVL.

J is TRBJ1-6 and V is TRBV2, with D maybe TRBD1 (6 bases). Trimming stripped 8 bases from V and 7 bases from J, with 15 bases between. CDR1 SNHLY and CDR2 FYNNEI come from the germline V gene. This CDR3 comprises 14 residues. Written as DNA, the CDR3 is TGTGCCAGCGAGTGGGCACAGGGCAATTCACCCCTCCACTTT. Encoded protein: CASEWAQGNSPLHF.

This chain links TRBV27 with TRBJ2-7; tentative D call: TRBD2 (5 bases). The germline V gene has CDR1 MNHEY and CDR2 SMNVEV (reference sequence). CDR3 length: 16 residues. Trimming cost V 6 bases and J 3 bases, with 21 bases left between them. CDR3 protein: CASSSTNGLWIYEQYF. CDR3 in DNA: TGTGCCAGCAGCTCTACGAACGGACTGTGGATCTACGAGCAGTACTTC.

This chain uses TRBV7-6 with TRBJ2-1, with D hard to call. The CDR3 consists of 15 residues. V was shortened by 4 bases and J by 0 bases, with 10 bases between the two germline ends. Per the germline V gene, CDR1 is SGHVS and CDR2 is FNYEAQ. The CDR3 is CASSSRPDSYNEQFF. CDR3 nucleotide sequence: TGTGCCAGCAGCTCCCGCCCTGACTCCTACAATGAGCAGTTCTTC.

The genes are TRBV25-1 and TRBJ2-1; D is unresolved. The CDR3 contains 12 residues. The germline V gene encodes CDR1 MGHDK and CDR2 SYGVNS. Deletions cut 1 base from V and 10 bases from J, with 8 bases between. The CDR3 is CASSEWVGEQFF. The CDR3 DNA reads as TGTGCCAGCAGTGAATGGGTCGGGGAGCAGTTCTTC.

The chain joins TRBV25-1 to TRBJ1-2, with 7 bases that match TRBD1. The germline V gene encodes CDR1 MGHDK and CDR2 SYGVNS. Trimming took 1 base from V and 8 from J; bases not matched to a gene: 7. This CDR3 has 14 amino acids. In DNA, the CDR3 is TGTGCCAGCAGTGAATCGGTACAGGGGAGCGGCTACACCTTC. Translation: CASSESVQGSGYTF.

A note on this clone: Possible read error: a much larger clone is one base away. This chain links TRBV11-3 with TRBJ1-1, with 7 positions matching TRBD1. The germline V gene has CDR1 SGHNT and CDR2 YENEEA. CDR3 length equals 13 residues. V was pared by 1 base and J by 6 bases, with 2 bases of the junction left unmatched. The CDR3 sequence: CASSLVTGSEAFF. The CDR3 nucleotides are TGTGCCAGCAGCTTAGTGACAGGGTCTGAAGCTTTCTTT.